This TCR beta chain was observed in a study of vaccination and CD4 T cells after COVID-19. Overall study: Investigators stimulated cells with overlapping spike peptides drawn from SARS-CoV-2, HCoV-NL63, HCoV-OC43 and HCoV-229E.

Germline loops: CDR1 SGHRS, CDR2 YFSETQ. With V trimmed by 2 bases and J by 2 bases, 7 bases remained unmatched. This CDR3 spans 15 amino acids. As for treatment: approximately 10-day PBMC culture with coronavirus spike peptide pools or control peptides (ViraFEST assay). Gathered ahead of the COVID-19 pandemic (2011-2018) were the CD4+ T cells of the unexposed donor. Half the medium was exchanged for fresh IL-2 medium on days 3 and 7. As regards this clonotype: What it recognizes is unknown.

Sequence data for DNA of cultured CD4+ T cells were generated by the Oncomine TCR Beta short-read assay. Using its own MiXCR run on the PCR reads, TCRdb lists one record per CDR3 protein. The data hold a few thousand distinct CDR3 sequences, with roughly 66% observed a single time. The sample taken for sequencing was CD4+ T cells from blood, cultured in vitro. The sequence derives from a human donor in good health. The genes are TRBV5-1 and TRBJ2-7, with TRBD1 identical over 7 bases. DNA of the CDR3: TGCGCCAGCAGCTTCCTGACAGGGTCTCCCTACGAGCAGTACTTC. Protein product: CASSFLTGSPYEQYF.